Below are 30 T cell receptor beta chains sequenced from a single sample in a study of T cells after posttransplantation cyclophosphamide. Profiling relied on immunoSEQ multiplex PCR, and the TCRdb table lists in-frame clones only, not all of them. The data show tens of thousands of clones, roughly 78% seen once. Busulfan-fludarabine conditioning, marrow transplant, and cyclophosphamide on days +3 and +4 were administered. The sample was CD4+ T cells sorted from blood, taken approximately 2,000 days after a stem cell transplant with posttransplant cyclophosphamide. These TCRs come from a female patient in her 40s who received an allogeneic stem cell transplant from a related donor, was CMV-positive, and had no GVHD. Some T cells may be transferred from the graft donor.

The chain combines TRBV9 with TRBJ2-3, with TRBD2 identical over 8 bases. The CDR3 has 16 residues. CDR1 SGDLS and CDR2 YYNGEE come from the germline V gene. V lost 0 bases, J lost 1 base, and 4 bases stayed unmatched. The CDR3 sequence is CASSVGSSGGTDTQYF. Written as DNA, the CDR3 is TGTGCCAGCAGCGTAGGCAGTAGCGGGGGCACAGATACGCAGTATTTT.

This chain connects TRBV11-2 to TRBJ2-5; 10 bases agree with TRBD2. Germline loops: CDR1 SGHAT, CDR2 FQNNGV. V lost 5 bases to trimming and J lost 5 bases; unmatched junction nucleotides: 11. This CDR3 contains 16 residues. Here the CDR3 reads CASSRISGGKGETQYF. CDR3 sequence (DNA): TGTGCCAGCAGCCGCATTAGCGGGGGGAAGGGTGAGACCCAGTACTTC.

The V gene is TRBV19, the J gene TRBJ2-2, with 7 bases fitting TRBD1. The germline gives CDR1 LNHDA, CDR2 SQIVND (reference sequence). The CDR3 loop spans 15 amino acids. The ends lost 6 bases at V and 4 bases at J; junction bases unmatched: 8. Here the CDR3 DNA reads TGTGCCAGTAGCTCCGGGACAGCCATCACCGGGGAGCTGTTTTTT. It specifies CASSSGTAITGELFF. Together with reference TRBV19 and TRBJ2-2, the CDR3 gives the full variable domain: DGGITQSPKYLFRKEGQNVTLSCEQNLNHDAMYWYRQDPGQGLRLIYYSQIVNDFQKGDIAEGYSVSREKKESFPLTVTSAQKNPTAFYLCASSSGTAITGELFFGEGSRLTVL.

This chain links TRBV6-1 with TRBJ2-1; D may be TRBD2 (5 bases). The CDR3 length is 12 residues. The germline V gene encodes CDR1 MNHNS and CDR2 SASEGT. The germline V and J ends were trimmed by 1 base and 13 bases, with 11 bases remaining between them. The CDR3 reads CASSEGGSPQFF. The CDR3 coding sequence is TGTGCCAGCAGTGAAGGAGGGAGCCCACAGTTCTTC.

The genes are TRBV7-6 and TRBJ1-1, with a possible D match to TRBD1 (5 bases). Germline lookup yields CDR1 SGHVS and CDR2 FNYEAQ. The CDR3 is made up of 14 amino acids. Trimming left V 5 bases short and J 2 bases short, with 12 bases between. The CDR3: CASSPGLRNTEAFF. The CDR3 coding sequence is TGTGCCAGCAGCCCGGGACTGAGAAACACTGAAGCTTTCTTT.

This rearrangement joins TRBV11-1 to TRBJ2-2, with D perhaps matching TRBD1 (6 bases). Trimming pared 6 bases from V and 6 bases from J, leaving 17 bases between. Germline V gene sequence: CDR1 SGHAT, CDR2 FQDESV (reference sequence). The CDR3 has 15 residues. The CDR3 nucleotides are TGTGCCAGCAGACCGGACAGATTGGGGGCCGGGGAGCTGTTTTTT. The encoded protein is CASRPDRLGAGELFF.

The chain uses TRBV10-3 and TRBJ1-5; a possible D gene is TRBD1 (6 bases). Trimming removed 10 bases from V and 5 bases from J, with 12 bases in between. The germline gives CDR1 ENHRY, CDR2 SYGVKD. The CDR3 runs to 12 residues. The CDR3, as DNA: TGTGCCACTACCCCAGGGGATCAGCCCCAGCATTTT. Translated, it gives CATTPGDQPQHF.

The chain couples TRBV5-1 to TRBJ2-1; the match to TRBD2 covers 11 bases. Germline V gene lookup returns CDR1 SGHRS and CDR2 YFSETQ. This CDR3 spans 17 amino acids. With 4 bases clipped from V and 0 bases from J, the junction kept 6 bases outside the gene matches. CDR3 coding DNA: TGCGCCAGCAGCGAGGGACTAGCGGTGAGCTCCTACAATGAGCAGTTCTTC. Its protein product is CASSEGLAVSSYNEQFF.

The rearrangement uses TRBV7-9 and TRBJ1-5; TRBD1 agrees at 8 bases. V dropped 1 base and J dropped 5; count of bases not matched to a gene: 4. Germline V lookup: CDR1 SEHNR, CDR2 FQNEAQ (reference sequence). The CDR3 runs to 15 residues. The chain's CDR3 is CASSLVSGGDQPQHF. CDR3 coding DNA: TGTGCCAGCAGCTTAGTGTCAGGGGGCGATCAGCCCCAGCATTTT.

This chain connects TRBV6-5 to TRBJ2-5; 7 positions agree with TRBD2. CDR3 length equals 13 residues. Germline V gene data show CDR1 as MNHEY and CDR2 as SVGAGI. The V gene end was trimmed by 7 bases and the J gene end by 1 base; junction bases not matched to a gene: 3. The CDR3 here is CASKPSGQETQYF. Here the CDR3 DNA reads TGTGCCAGCAAACCTAGCGGCCAAGAGACCCAGTACTTC.

Only one count was recorded for this clone. The rearrangement joins TRBV6-6 to TRBJ2-7, with 7 nucleotides matching TRBD2. The CDR3 has 14 residues. Germline V gene sequence: CDR1 MNHNY, CDR2 SVGAGI (reference sequence). V gave up 8 bases and J gave up 4 bases; unmatched junction bases: 11. The DNA of the CDR3 is TGTGCCAGCCGTTCCTGGCGGGGGATTTACGAGCAGTACTTC. Encoded protein: CASRSWRGIYEQYF.

As DNA, the CDR3 is TGTGCCAGCAGTTTGTTAGCGGGGGCCTCCTACGAGCAGTACTTC. It is translated as CASSLLAGASYEQYF. The V call is TRBV27, the J call TRBJ2-7; 9 bases match TRBD2. The V gene end was trimmed by 3 bases and the J gene end by 0 bases; junction bases not matched to a gene: 3. CDR1 and CDR2 from the germline V gene are MNHEY and SMNVEV (reference sequence). This CDR3 comprises 15 residues.

This clone is a singleton in its sample. CDR3 region: CASRESGELFF. CDR3 nucleotides: TGTGCCAGCAGAGAGTCCGGGGAGCTGTTTTTT. The genes are TRBV28 and TRBJ2-2, with unresolved D. V lost 6 bases, J lost 6 bases, and 5 bases lay in between. Germline-derived CDR1 and CDR2 are MDHEN and SYDVKM. There are 11 residues in the CDR3. The full variable domain, its missing parts supplied by reference TRBV28 and TRBJ2-2, is DVKVTQSSRYLVKRTGEKVFLECVQDMDHENMFWYRQDPGLGLRLIYFSYDVKMKEKGDIPEGYSVSREKKERFSLILESASTNQTSMYLCASRESGELFFGEGSRLTVL.

The genes are TRBV27 and TRBJ2-7; 9 nucleotides line up with TRBD2. The germline V gene has CDR1 MNHEY and CDR2 SMNVEV (reference sequence). The CDR3 spans 17 residues. V was clipped by 3 bases and J by 4 bases; unmatched bases: 13. This chain's CDR3 is CASSFGAGLAGKYEQYF. CDR3 DNA: TGTGCCAGCAGTTTTGGGGCCGGGCTAGCGGGGAAGTACGAGCAGTACTTC.

The rearrangement links TRBV6-6 to TRBJ2-5; 11 positions match TRBD2. Germline CDR1 is MNHNY and CDR2 is SVGAGI (reference sequence). CDR3 length: 16 residues. With V trimmed by 8 bases and J by 1 base, 9 bases remained unmatched. The CDR3 spells CASRERLAGLQETQYF. CDR3 coding DNA: TGTGCCAGCCGCGAACGACTAGCGGGGCTCCAAGAGACCCAGTACTTC.

In this sample, this clone turned up once. The CDR3: CASSVGATSGGAWDTGELFF. For the CDR3, the DNA is TGTGCCAGCAGCGTAGGGGCGACTAGCGGGGGGGCTTGGGACACCGGGGAGCTGTTTTTT. The rearrangement joins TRBV9 to TRBJ2-2, with 14 bases fitting TRBD2. The CDR3 has 20 residues. The junction had 10 bases not matched to a gene; V was cut back by 0 bases and J by 3 bases. Per the germline V gene, CDR1 is SGDLS and CDR2 is YYNGEE.

This rearrangement joins TRBV27 to TRBJ2-1; 7 nucleotides agree with TRBD2. CDR1 MNHEY and CDR2 SMNVEV come from the germline V gene (reference sequence). This CDR3 is built from 17 residues. Trimming took 2 bases from V and 9 from J; bases not matched to a gene: 16. This CDR3 reads CASSLGALGGLRVEQFF. The CDR3 DNA follows: TGTGCCAGCAGTTTAGGGGCCCTGGGAGGGCTTCGCGTTGAGCAGTTCTTC.

This clone was picked up one time. The rearrangement joins TRBV5-4 to TRBJ2-3, with D tentatively TRBD1 (5 bases). V dropped 0 bases and J dropped 0 bases, with 14 bases sitting between them. The CDR3 loop spans 17 amino acids. Germline CDR1 and CDR2: SGHNT and YYREEE (reference sequence). The CDR3 region is CASSLVGVTTSTDTQYF. DNA for the CDR3: TGTGCCAGCAGCTTGGTAGGGGTAACAACAAGCACAGATACGCAGTATTTT.

The genes are TRBV5-6 and TRBJ2-5; D possibly corresponds to TRBD1 (6 bases). Trimming shortened V by 0 bases and J by 3 bases, and 18 bases separated the two germline ends. Looked up from germline, CDR1 is SGHDT and CDR2 is YYEEEE. This CDR3 contains 17 residues. The CDR3 coding sequence is TGTGCCAGCAGCTTGGGGGCAACAGGGTTGAGGGAAGAGACCCAGTACTTC. The encoded protein is CASSLGATGLREETQYF.

This clone appeared a few times. The chain has TRBV6-6 and TRBJ1-2; 12 bases align to TRBD1. The junction had 4 bases not matched to a gene; V was cut back by 7 bases and J by 7 bases. The CDR3 is made up of 13 amino acids. The V gene's germline CDR1 is MNHNY and CDR2 SVGAGI (reference sequence). The CDR3 region is CASKGQGALGYTF. DNA of the CDR3: TGTGCCAGCAAGGGACAGGGGGCCCTTGGCTACACCTTC.

The genes are TRBV2 and TRBJ1-5; D not certain. Germline values: CDR1 SNHLY, CDR2 FYNNEI. The V end lost 1 base, the J end lost 2 bases, and 12 bases lay between the germline ends. This CDR3 is 16 amino acids long. DNA for the CDR3: TGTGCCAGCAGTGAAGTTCCGGGAAGGGGCAATCAGCCCCAGCATTTT. It yields the protein CASSEVPGRGNQPQHF.

This clone has a single count. The V call is TRBV11-2, the J call TRBJ1-1, with D possibly being TRBD1 (5 bases). From germline, CDR1 is SGHAT and CDR2 FQNNGV. The CDR3 spans 16 residues. V lost 5 bases and J lost 3, with 19 bases in between. As DNA, the CDR3 is TGTGCCAGCAGCCCGCGAGCCGGGGGAGGTCACACTGAAGCTTTCTTT. Translated, it gives CASSPRAGGGHTEAFF.

This clone showed up just a few times. The chain links TRBV4-1 to TRBJ1-6; D is undetermined. Germline V gives CDR1 MGHRA, CDR2 YSYEKL. Deletions cut 0 bases from V and 7 bases from J, with 10 bases between. This CDR3 has 15 amino acids. Here the CDR3 reads CASSQEARVNSPLHF. The CDR3 DNA reads as TGCGCCAGCAGCCAAGAGGCCCGGGTAAATTCACCCCTCCACTTT.

The DNA of the CDR3 is TGTGCCAGCAGCCCTGGGGGGGCAGATACGCAGTATTTT. Protein product: CASSPGGADTQYF. The chain carries TRBV7-9 and TRBJ2-3; 7 nucleotides line up with TRBD2. Germline lookup yields CDR1 SEHNR and CDR2 FQNEAQ (reference sequence). The junction had 3 bases not matched to a gene; V was cut back by 5 bases and J by 4 bases. This CDR3 is 13 amino acids long. Full variable domain (missing parts from reference TRBV7-9 and TRBJ2-3): DTGVSQNPRHKITKRGQNVTFRCDPISEHNRLYWYRQTLGQGPEFLTYFQNEAQLEKSRLLSDRFSAERPKGSFSTLEIQRTEQGDSAMYLCASSPGGADTQYFGPGTRLTVL.

This clone has only a few counts. The gene calls are TRBV7-2 and TRBJ2-5; weak D call: TRBD1 (5 bases). Trimming removed 4 bases from V and 5 bases from J, with 8 bases in between. CDR1 SGHTA and CDR2 FQGNSA come from the germline V gene. This CDR3 is 12 amino acids long. The CDR3 region has the DNA TGTGCCAGCAGCTCTGGGGCGGAGACCCAGTACTTC. It translates to CASSSGAETQYF. Filled out from reference TRBV7-2 and TRBJ2-5, the complete variable domain reads GAGVSQSPSNKVTEKGKDVELRCDPISGHTALYWYRQSLGQGLEFLIYFQGNSAPDKSGLPSDRFSAERTGGSVSTLTIQRTQQEDSAVYLCASSSGAETQYFGPGTRLLVL.

The CDR3, as DNA: TGTGCCAGCAGCTCCTTTCGGGACAGGGGGCATCTTGAGCAGTTCTTC. Protein sequence: CASSSFRDRGHLEQFF. The chain has TRBV7-9 and TRBJ2-1; 12 bases are shared with TRBD1. The CDR3 is 16 amino acids. Trimming at V came to 4 bases and at J to 9 bases, leaving 10 bases not matched to a gene. Germline V gene data show CDR1 as SEHNR and CDR2 as FQNEAQ (reference sequence).

The V and J genes are TRBV6-5 and TRBJ1-6, with 8 bases that match TRBD1. Looked up from germline, CDR1 is MNHEY and CDR2 is SVGAGI. V lost 4 bases to trimming and J lost 8 bases; unmatched junction nucleotides: 7. CDR3 length: 15 amino acids. CDR3 sequence: CASSSWTGLDSPLHF. CDR3 coding DNA: TGTGCCAGCAGTTCGTGGACAGGGCTGGATTCACCCCTCCACTTT.

CDR3 amino acids: CASGPPSSATGELFF. Here the CDR3 DNA reads TGTGCTAGTGGTCCGCCGAGCAGCGCCACCGGGGAGCTGTTTTTT. This chain connects TRBV12-5 to TRBJ2-2; D gene ambiguous. Between the trimmed V and J ends, which lost 5 bases and 4 bases, there was a span of 14 bases. Germline CDR1 is LGHNT and CDR2 is FRNRAP. The CDR3 loop spans 15 amino acids.

The genes are TRBV6-1 and TRBJ1-4, with 8 positions matching TRBD1. This CDR3 is 16 amino acids long. The ends lost 4 bases at V and 6 bases at J; junction bases unmatched: 10. CDR1 MNHNS and CDR2 SASEGT come from the germline V gene. In DNA, the CDR3 is TGTGCCAGCAGTGCCGCGCTATGGACAGGGTATGAAAAACTGTTTTTT. Protein sequence: CASSAALWTGYEKLFF.

This clone has a handful of counts. The rearrangement links TRBV19 to TRBJ1-6; 8 positions agree with TRBD1. Germline V gene data show CDR1 as LNHDA and CDR2 as SQIVND (reference sequence). V was clipped by 5 bases and J by 13 bases; unmatched bases: 10. This CDR3 is 14 amino acids long. The CDR3 sequence is CASSPAGGGWPLHF. The DNA for the CDR3 is TGTGCCAGTAGTCCCGCAGGGGGCGGGTGGCCCCTCCACTTT.